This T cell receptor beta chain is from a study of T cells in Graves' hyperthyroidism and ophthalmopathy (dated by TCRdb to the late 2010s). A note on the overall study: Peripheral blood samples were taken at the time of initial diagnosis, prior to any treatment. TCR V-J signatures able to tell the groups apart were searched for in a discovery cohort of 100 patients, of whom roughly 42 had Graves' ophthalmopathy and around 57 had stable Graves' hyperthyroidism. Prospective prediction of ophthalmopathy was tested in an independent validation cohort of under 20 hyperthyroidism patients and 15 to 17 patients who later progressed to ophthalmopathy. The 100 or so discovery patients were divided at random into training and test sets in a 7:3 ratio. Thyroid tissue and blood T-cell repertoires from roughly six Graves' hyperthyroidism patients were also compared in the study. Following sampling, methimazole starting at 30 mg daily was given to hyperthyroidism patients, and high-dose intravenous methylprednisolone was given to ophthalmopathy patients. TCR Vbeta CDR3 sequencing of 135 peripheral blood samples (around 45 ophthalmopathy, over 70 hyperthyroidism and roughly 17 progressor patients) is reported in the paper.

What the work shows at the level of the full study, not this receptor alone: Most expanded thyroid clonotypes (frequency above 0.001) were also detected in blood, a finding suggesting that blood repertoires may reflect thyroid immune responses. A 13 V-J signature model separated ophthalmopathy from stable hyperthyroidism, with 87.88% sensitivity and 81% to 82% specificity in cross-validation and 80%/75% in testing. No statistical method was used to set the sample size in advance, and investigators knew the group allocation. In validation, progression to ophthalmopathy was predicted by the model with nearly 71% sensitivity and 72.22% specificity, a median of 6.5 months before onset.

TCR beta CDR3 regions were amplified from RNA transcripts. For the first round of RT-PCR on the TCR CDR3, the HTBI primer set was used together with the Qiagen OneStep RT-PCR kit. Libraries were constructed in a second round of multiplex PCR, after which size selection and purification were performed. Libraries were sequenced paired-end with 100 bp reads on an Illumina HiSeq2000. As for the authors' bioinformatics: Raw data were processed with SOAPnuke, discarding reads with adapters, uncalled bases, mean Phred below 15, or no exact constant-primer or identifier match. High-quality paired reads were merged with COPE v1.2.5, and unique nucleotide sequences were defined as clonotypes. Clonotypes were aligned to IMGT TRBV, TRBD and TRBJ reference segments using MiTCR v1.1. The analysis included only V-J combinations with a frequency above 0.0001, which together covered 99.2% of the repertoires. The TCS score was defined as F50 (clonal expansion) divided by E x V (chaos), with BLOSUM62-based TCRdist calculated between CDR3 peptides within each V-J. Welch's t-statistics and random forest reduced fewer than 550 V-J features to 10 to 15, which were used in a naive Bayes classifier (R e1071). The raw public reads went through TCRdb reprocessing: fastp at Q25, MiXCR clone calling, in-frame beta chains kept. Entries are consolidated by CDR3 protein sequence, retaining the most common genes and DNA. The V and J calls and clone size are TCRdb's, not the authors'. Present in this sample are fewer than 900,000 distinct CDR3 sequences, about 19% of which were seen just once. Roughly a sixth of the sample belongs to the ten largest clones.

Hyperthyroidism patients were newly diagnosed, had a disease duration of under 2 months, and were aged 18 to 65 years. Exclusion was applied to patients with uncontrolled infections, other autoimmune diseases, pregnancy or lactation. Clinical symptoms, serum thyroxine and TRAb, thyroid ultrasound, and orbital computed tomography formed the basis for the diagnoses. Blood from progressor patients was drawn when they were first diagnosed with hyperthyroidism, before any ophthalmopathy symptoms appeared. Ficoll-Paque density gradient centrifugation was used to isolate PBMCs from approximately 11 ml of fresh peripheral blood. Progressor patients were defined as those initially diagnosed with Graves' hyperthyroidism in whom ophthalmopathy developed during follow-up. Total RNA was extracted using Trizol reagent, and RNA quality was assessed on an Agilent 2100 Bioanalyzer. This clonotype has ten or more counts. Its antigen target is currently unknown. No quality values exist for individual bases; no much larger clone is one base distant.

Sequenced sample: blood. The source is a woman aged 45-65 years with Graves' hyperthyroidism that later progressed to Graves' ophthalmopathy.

The CDR3 amino acid sequence is: CASSLRDRGRAFF. The DNA sequence follows: TGTGCCAGCAGCTTAAGGGACAGGGGGAGAGCTTTCTTT. The chain joins TRBV7-2 to TRBJ1-1, with 11 middle bases fitting TRBD1. Ends trimmed: V by 2 bases, J by 10 bases; bases unmatched to a gene: 3. Inclusive of the bounding cysteine and phenylalanine, the CDR3 is 13 residues long. CDR3 DNA only is kept here, 39 bases in frame from base 1. CDR1 and CDR2 are drawn from the germline V gene: SGHTA, FQGNSA.